This T cell receptor beta chain was identified during a study of blood T cell repertoires in COVID-19. Background on the study: Acute-phase and convalescent COVID-19 samples originated in the United States, Italy and Spain.

The trim removed 0 bases at V and 5 bases at J, leaving 4 bases unmatched. The CDR3 loop spans 15 amino acids. Looked up from germline, CDR1 is MNHEY and CDR2 is SVGEGT. It was within 2 weeks before study entry that exposed participants met a COVID-19 case. Method: immunoSEQ multiplex PCR; TCRdb's copy keeps in-frame clones and lacks some. The sample records about 240,000 clones, 80% to 90% being singletons. Sequenced input: PBMCs or T cells enriched from blood (not recorded which). The TCR was taken from a woman aged 35 to 49 who had been exposed to COVID-19. The gene calls are TRBV6-2 or TRBV6-3 and TRBJ2-5; 9 bases fit TRBD2. CDR3 sequence (DNA): TGTGCCAGCAGTTACTCGCGCGGGGGGGCGGAGACCCAGTACTTC. Translation: CASSYSRGGAETQYF.